The clone carrying this T cell receptor beta chain showed up just a few times. Unique molecular identifiers tagged the TCRbeta library. In TCRdb, the PCR reads were re-called with MiXCR into one record per CDR3 protein. The sample yields about 400,000 distinct CDR3 sequences, over 20% seen once. The sample comes from a study of T-cell reconstitution after alpha-beta-depleted transplantation in children. CDR3 length: 14 amino acids. The germline gives CDR1 DFQATT, CDR2 SNEGSKA (reference sequence). Trimming cost V 6 bases and J 6 bases, with 20 bases left between them. The receptor was isolated from a human donor who donated a stem cell graft to a child with acute myeloid leukemia. V is TRBV20-1 and J is TRBJ1-2; D unresolved. The sequenced sample was PBMCs from the stem cell graft donor, obtained from the stem cell graft. CDR3 loop: CSAFLASGPNGYTF. CDR3 in DNA: TGCAGTGCGTTTCTGGCCTCTGGCCCAAATGGCTACACCTTC.